This entry concerns a single TCR beta chain. Generated by immunoSEQ multiplex PCR, the TCRdb table keeps only in-frame clones and is missing some. The table includes roughly 400,000 clones, roughly 90% detected once. Treatment in this sample: around 19 received Ad26.COV2.S at low or high dose, single or two shots; several received placebo; per-sample allocation not given. Following the first vaccine or placebo injection, samples were taken on day 63. Based in Boston, the donor was an adult of 18-55 years. As its vector, the vaccine had Ad26, which expressed Wuhan-strain SARS-CoV-2 spike. The CDR3 covers 14 residues. V lost 8 bases and J 6 bases, leaving 20 bases between the germline ends. Germline CDR1 is WNHNN and CDR2 is SYGVQD (reference sequence). The sample originates from a study of Ad26.COV2.S vaccination and SARS-CoV-2 variants. Study at large: The study gave Ad26.COV2.S intramuscularly, once or twice 56 days apart.

The sequence was obtained from a person aged 18 to 65 who received the Ad26.COV2.S COVID-19 vaccine or a placebo. The sample here was peripheral blood, taken in a trial of Ad26.COV2.S vaccine versus placebo. This chain links TRBV10-1 with TRBJ2-7; D might be TRBD1 or TRBD2, each matching 6 bases. The CDR3 loop is CASSLTSGAGEQYF. CDR3 coding DNA: TGCGCCAGCTCGCTTACCTCGGGGGCGGGCGAGCAGTACTTC.